Listed below are T cell receptor beta chains from one sample, sequenced in a study of blood T cell repertoires in COVID-19. Generated by immunoSEQ multiplex PCR, the TCRdb table keeps only in-frame clones and is missing some. Among 150,000 to 200,000 clones listed, about 88% were seen once. The sample comprised peripheral blood. These receptors all stem from a man in his sixties with acute or convalescent COVID-19. Both conserved end residues are part of each CDR3. Expanded clones are given a class, and other clones once, few, many or no size at all.

clone_size	v_call	j_call	cdr3_aa
-	TRBV27	TRBJ2-2	CASSLSPSRANTGELFF
-	TRBV7-3	TRBJ1-1	CASSSTGDSEAFF
-	TRBV9	TRBJ2-1	CASSVVSLAGEQFF
-	TRBV29-1	TRBJ1-2	CSAAGTGNGYTF
once	TRBV3-1/TRBV3-2	TRBJ2-1	CASSQASGNEQFF
-	TRBV19	TRBJ1-4	CASKWTGINEKLFF
few	TRBV5-4	TRBJ2-2	CASSLPGQGGTGELFF
-	TRBV6-1	TRBJ2-3	CASSDQTGPQDTQYF
-	TRBV16	TRBJ1-1	CASSPGQGGGRTEAFF
-	TRBV29-1	TRBJ1-3	CSVGRDMGGNTIYF
-	TRBV5-6	TRBJ1-3	CASSLVQTGNTIYF
-	TRBV18	TRBJ1-2	CASSPGTDNYGYTF
-	TRBV7-8	TRBJ2-1	CASSKNTGLEQFF
-	TRBV25-1	TRBJ1-2	CASRYRDYGYTF
-	TRBV27	TRBJ1-2	CASTTLGAGDGYTF
-	TRBV19	TRBJ2-3	CASSWTSGGTQYF
-	TRBV27	TRBJ2-5	CASSWGQGTETQYF
few	TRBV2	TRBJ2-5	CASSASGLTSGETQYF
-	TRBV2	TRBJ1-4	CASSQGVIEKLFF
-	TRBV3-1/TRBV3-2	TRBJ2-3	CASSQVRGPWNTQYF
-	TRBV6-5	TRBJ2-7	CASSRTGAYEQYF
-	TRBV6-1	TRBJ1-5	CASSERGRAWNQPQHF
-	TRBV2	TRBJ2-3	CASREPSVDTQYF
-	TRBV5-6	TRBJ1-5	CASSLVSGAQPQHF
-	TRBV11-2	TRBJ1-1	CASSLGVGGTEAFF
-	TRBV25-1	TRBJ2-2	CASSPGLPRSTGELFF
-	TRBV6-2/TRBV6-3	TRBJ1-5	CASSTDRGGNQPQHF
-	TRBV14	TRBJ2-7	CASSQDALAGSEQYF
-	TRBV9	TRBJ1-4	CASSPGGTGIEKLFF
-	TRBV7-6	TRBJ2-1	CASSAPSGIYNEQFF
-	TRBV7-3	TRBJ1-1	CASSPTGGENTEAFF
-	TRBV3-1/TRBV3-2	TRBJ1-4	CASSRNPGGEKLFF
-	TRBV5-1	TRBJ1-2	CASSVGGQGAYGYTF
-	TRBV2	TRBJ2-2	CASTEAGARNTGELFF
once	TRBV19	TRBJ2-2	CASTGAGVANTGELFF
-	TRBV5-6	TRBJ1-1	CASSDDRARNTEAFF
once	TRBV5-1	TRBJ1-1	CASSLGGFTEAFF
-	TRBV10-1	TRBJ1-3	CASSESMDTEIFGNTIYF
-	TRBV24-1	TRBJ1-1	CATSAEDRGSEAFF
-	TRBV11-3	TRBJ1-1	CASSLEKGQGGHTEAFF
-	TRBV24-1	TRBJ1-2	CATSGGGVPHGYTF
-	TRBV7-2	TRBJ2-5	CASSSSLVQETQYF
-	TRBV7-9	TRBJ2-1	CASSSEREWYNEQFF
-	TRBV5-1	TRBJ2-2	CASSSPRSGGGELFF
-	TRBV7-9	TRBJ2-1	CASSQRTGKIPYNEQFF
-	TRBV7-2	TRBJ2-4	CASSLNTRSDIQYF
-	TRBV19	TRBJ1-1	CASSIPQGGNTEAFF
-	TRBV7-3	TRBJ1-1	CASSPGPSRGSTEAFF
-	TRBV9	TRBJ2-2	CASSDRSGRDTGELFF
few	TRBV12-3/TRBV12-4	TRBJ2-7	CASSTGVLHEQYF
-	TRBV19	TRBJ2-2	CASSPWTLNTGELFF
once	TRBV5-1	TRBJ1-6	CASSSRTGEVSYNSPLHF
-	TRBV7-2	TRBJ1-1	CASSLKGAREAFF
-	TRBV5-1	TRBJ2-2	CASSLEGTGLGVAGELFF
few	TRBV6-5	TRBJ2-1	CASSYSILLQNNEQFF
once	TRBV3-1/TRBV3-2	TRBJ2-7	CASSHYARSYEQYF
-	TRBV6-5	TRBJ2-7	CASSYTTGSYEQYF
-	TRBV5-1	TRBJ1-4	CASSKDSATNEKLFF
few	TRBV19	TRBJ1-2	CASSTGTGGTEVNGYTF